This TCR beta chain was observed in a study of blood T cell repertoires in COVID-19. Study context: T cells, B-cell-depleted T cells, or PBMCs supplied cDNA or gDNA.

Trimming at V came to 3 bases and at J to 7 bases, leaving 2 bases not matched to a gene. There are 13 residues in the CDR3. Data came from immunoSEQ multiplex PCR; TCRdb stores just in-frame clones and leaves some out. Found here are over 100,000 clones, 75% to 90% of them singletons; the top ten hold 4% to 5.5%. This clone was seen a handful of times. This chain uses TRBV12-3 or TRBV12-4 with TRBJ1-5; 8 bases agree with TRBD1. This clonotype was obtained from a woman in her forties or fifties with COVID-19, enrolled during active disease. The sample taken for sequencing was peripheral blood. As DNA, the CDR3 is TGTGCCAGCAGTTTGACAGGGGCCCAGCCCCAGCATTTT. This codes for CASSLTGAQPQHF.